This TCR beta chain is from a study of cytomegalovirus exposure and HLA in healthy donors. Regarding the study as a whole: Altogether, some 170 TCR beta chains were recorded as cytomegalovirus-associated.

As for this clone: What it binds is unknown.

Sequencing used immunoSEQ multiplex PCR; TCRdb keeps in-frame clones, though not all of them. Among about 360,000 clones listed, 86% were seen once. V dropped 0 bases and J dropped 6 bases, with 15 bases sitting between them. Germline V gene lookup returns CDR1 SGHRS and CDR2 YFSETQ. The CDR3 spans 15 residues. The clonotype was recovered from a woman in her late teens or twenties in good health and CMV-seronegative. The J gene is TRBJ1-1, the V gene TRBV5-1; D unresolved. Sequenced sample: PBMCs. The CDR3 DNA follows: TGCGCCAGCAGCTTGGGAAGCGTATTAAATTCTGAAGCTTTCTTT. Protein sequence: CASSLGSVLNSEAFF. The full variable domain, in which reference TRBV5-1 and TRBJ1-1 provide the parts outside the CDR3, is KAGVTQTPRYLIKTRGQQVTLSCSPISGHRSVSWYQQTPGQGLQFLFEYFSETQRNKGNFPGRFSGRQFSNSRSEMNVSTLELGDSALYLCASSLGSVLNSEAFFGQGTRLTVV.